A selection of T cell receptor beta chains follows, all from one sample in a study of cytomegalovirus exposure and HLA in healthy donors. The protocol was immunoSEQ multiplex PCR, while the TCRdb copy is restricted to in-frame clones and leaves out a portion. The data contain fewer than 65,000 clones, nearly 85% of them singletons. The specimen was PBMCs. Receptor source: a man in his thirties or forties in good health and CMV-seronegative. Each CDR3 is given with its conserved first and last residue. D genes are given only for firm matches. Some rows mark clone size as missing; the rest say once, few, many or name a class of expanded clone.

d_call clone_size j_call v_call cdr3_aa cdr3_nt
TRBD1 . TRBJ1-1 TRBV7-9 CASSGQGNTEAFF TGTGCCAGCAGTGGACAGGGTAACACTGAAGCTTTCTTT
TRBD2 . TRBJ2-1 TRBV4-2 CASSQVSGGVGEQFF TGTGCCAGCAGCCAAGTTAGCGGGGGGGTTGGTGAGCAGTTCTTC
. once TRBJ2-7 TRBV7-2 CASSFSPAYYEQYF TGTGCCAGCAGCTTTTCCCCCGCCTATTACGAGCAGTACTTC
TRBD1 . TRBJ2-2 TRBV25-1 CASSERTGAPGELFF TGTGCCAGCAGTGAGAGGACAGGGGCTCCCGGGGAGCTGTTTTTT
TRBD2 once TRBJ2-5 TRBV18 CASSTTGTSGQETQYF TGTGCCAGCTCAACAACCGGGACTAGCGGACAAGAGACCCAGTACTTC
TRBD2 . TRBJ2-7 TRBV30 CAWTRTSAVKQYF TGTGCCTGGACCCGGACTAGCGCAGTAAAGCAGTACTTC
TRBD1 . TRBJ2-7 TRBV12-5 CASGLVSKPGQRTYEQYF TGTGCTAGTGGTTTGGTGTCAAAACCGGGACAGCGAACCTACGAGCAGTACTTC
. . TRBJ1-3 TRBV15 CATSRGVRGAGNTIYF TGTGCCACCAGCAGAGGGGTCAGGGGTGCGGGAAACACCATATATTTT
. . TRBJ1-1 TRBV30 CAWTPLGRGGAFF TGTGCCTGGACCCCACTGGGGAGGGGCGGAGCTTTCTTT
TRBD2 . TRBJ2-5 TRBV14 CASSEGQREETQYF TGTGCCAGCAGCGAGGGTCAGCGGGAGGAGACCCAGTACTTC
. once TRBJ1-1 TRBV6-5 CASSTSFLMNTEAFF TGTGCCAGCAGTACCTCGTTCCTAATGAACACTGAAGCTTTCTTT
. . TRBJ2-4 TRBV12-2 CASRLLLLAGDCIQYF TGTGCAAGTCGCTTGCTCTTACTAGCGGGAGATTGCATTCAGTACTTC
. . TRBJ1-2 TRBV28 CACREGYGYTF TGTGCCTGTCGGGAGGGCTATGGCTACACCTTC
. few TRBJ2-5 TRBV27 CASSLEVLGTQYF TGTGCCAGCAGTCTCGAAGTTCTAGGGACCCAGTACTTC
TRBD1 . TRBJ1-1 TRBV29-1 CSAYRGSRTEAFF TGCAGCGCCTACAGGGGAAGTAGGACTGAAGCTTTCTTT
. . TRBJ1-1 TRBV6-5 CASARVNTEAFF TGTGCCAGCGCGAGGGTGAACACTGAAGCTTTCTTT
TRBD2 . TRBJ2-3 TRBV6-1 CASSGSGRYTDTQYF TGTGCCAGCAGTGGTAGCGGGCGATACACAGATACGCAGTATTTT
. . TRBJ2-2 TRBV2 CASTGSGGELFF TGTGCCAGCACAGGGTCCGGCGGGGAGCTGTTTTTT
. . TRBJ1-3 TRBV19 CASSRVRTATGNTIYF TGTGCCAGTAGTAGGGTTCGGACAGCCACTGGAAACACCATATATTTT
TRBD1 . TRBJ1-2 TRBV29-1 CSGGQGLDGYTF TGCAGCGGTGGACAGGGGCTGGATGGCTACACCTTC